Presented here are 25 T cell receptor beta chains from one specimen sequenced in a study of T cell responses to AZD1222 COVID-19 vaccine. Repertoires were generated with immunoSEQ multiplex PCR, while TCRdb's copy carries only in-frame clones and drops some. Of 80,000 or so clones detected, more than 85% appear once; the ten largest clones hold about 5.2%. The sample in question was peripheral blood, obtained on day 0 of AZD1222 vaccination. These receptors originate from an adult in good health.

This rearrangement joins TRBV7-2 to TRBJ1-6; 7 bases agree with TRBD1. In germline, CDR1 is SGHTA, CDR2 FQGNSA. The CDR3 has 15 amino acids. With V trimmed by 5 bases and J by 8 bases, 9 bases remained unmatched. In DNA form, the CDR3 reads TGTGCCAGCAGCCCAAAGACAGGGACCTATTCACCCCTCCACTTT. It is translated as CASSPKTGTYSPLHF.

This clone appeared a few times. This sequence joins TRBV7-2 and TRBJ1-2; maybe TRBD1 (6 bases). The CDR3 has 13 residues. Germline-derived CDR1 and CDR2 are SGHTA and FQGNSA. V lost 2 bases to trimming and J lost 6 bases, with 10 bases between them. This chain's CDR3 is CASSLKGGHGYTF. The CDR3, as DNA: TGTGCCAGCAGCTTAAAAGGGGGTCATGGCTACACCTTC.

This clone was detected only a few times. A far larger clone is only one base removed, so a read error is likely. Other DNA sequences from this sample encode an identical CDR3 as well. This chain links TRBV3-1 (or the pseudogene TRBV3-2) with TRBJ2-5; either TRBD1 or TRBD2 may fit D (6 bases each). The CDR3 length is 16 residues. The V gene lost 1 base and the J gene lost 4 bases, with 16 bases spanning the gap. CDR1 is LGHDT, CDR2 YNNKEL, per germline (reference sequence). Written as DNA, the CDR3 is TGTGCCAGCAGCCAAGGATTGGGGGGCCGGGGAGAGACCCAGTACTTC. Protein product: CASSQGLGGRGETQYF.

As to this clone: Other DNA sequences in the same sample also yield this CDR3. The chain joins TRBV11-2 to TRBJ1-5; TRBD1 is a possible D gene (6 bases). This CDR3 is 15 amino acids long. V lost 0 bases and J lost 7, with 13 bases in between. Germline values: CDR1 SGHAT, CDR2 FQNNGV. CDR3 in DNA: TGTGCCAGCAGCTTAGAAGGGGGGCGGGGGCAGCCCCAGCATTTT. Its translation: CASSLEGGRGQPQHF.

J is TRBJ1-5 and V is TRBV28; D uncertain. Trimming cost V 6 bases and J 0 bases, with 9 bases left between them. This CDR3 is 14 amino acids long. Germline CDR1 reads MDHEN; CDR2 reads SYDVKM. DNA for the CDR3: TGTGCCAGCAGCCGACGGTATAGCAATCAGCCCCAGCATTTT. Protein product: CASSRRYSNQPQHF.

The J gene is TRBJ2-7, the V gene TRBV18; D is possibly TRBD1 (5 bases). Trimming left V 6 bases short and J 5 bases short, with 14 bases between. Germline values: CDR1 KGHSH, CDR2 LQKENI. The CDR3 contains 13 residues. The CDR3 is CASSPDSANEQYF. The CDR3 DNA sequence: TGTGCCAGCTCTCCTGACAGCGCTAACGAGCAGTACTTC.

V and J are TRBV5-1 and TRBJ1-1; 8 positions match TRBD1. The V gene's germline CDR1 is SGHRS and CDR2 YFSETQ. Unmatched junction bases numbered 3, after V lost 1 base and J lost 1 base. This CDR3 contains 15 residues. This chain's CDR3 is CASSLPGTGNTEAFF. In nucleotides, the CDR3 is TGCGCCAGCAGCTTGCCCGGGACAGGGAACACTGAAGCTTTCTTT.

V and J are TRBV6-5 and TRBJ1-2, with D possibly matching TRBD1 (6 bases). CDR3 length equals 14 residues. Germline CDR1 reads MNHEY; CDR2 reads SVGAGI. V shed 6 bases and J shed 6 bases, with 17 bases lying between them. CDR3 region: CASSRGGQRDGYTF. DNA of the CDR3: TGTGCCAGCAGCCGGGGGGGGCAGAGGGATGGCTACACCTTC.

The CDR3 region is CASKQGNIETQYF. CDR3 nucleotide sequence: TGTGCCAGCAAACAGGGGAACATAGAGACCCAGTACTTC. The chain employs TRBV12-3 or TRBV12-4 and TRBJ2-5; 7 positions match TRBD1. The CDR3 has 13 amino acids. The V gene end was trimmed by 7 bases and the J gene end by 4 bases; junction bases not matched to a gene: 6.

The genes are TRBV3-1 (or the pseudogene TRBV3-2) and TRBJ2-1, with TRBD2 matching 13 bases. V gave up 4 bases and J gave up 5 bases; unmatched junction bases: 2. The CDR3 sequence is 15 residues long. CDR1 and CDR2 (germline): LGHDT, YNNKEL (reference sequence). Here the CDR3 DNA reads TGTGCCAGCAGCCGGACTAGCGGGGGTAACAATGAGCAGTTCTTC. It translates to CASSRTSGGNNEQFF.

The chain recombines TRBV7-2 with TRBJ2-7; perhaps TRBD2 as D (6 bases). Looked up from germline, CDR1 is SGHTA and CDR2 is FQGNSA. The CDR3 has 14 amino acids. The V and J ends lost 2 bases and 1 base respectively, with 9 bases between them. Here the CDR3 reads CASSLMGGSYEQYF. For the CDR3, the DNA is TGTGCCAGCAGCTTAATGGGGGGATCCTACGAGCAGTACTTC.

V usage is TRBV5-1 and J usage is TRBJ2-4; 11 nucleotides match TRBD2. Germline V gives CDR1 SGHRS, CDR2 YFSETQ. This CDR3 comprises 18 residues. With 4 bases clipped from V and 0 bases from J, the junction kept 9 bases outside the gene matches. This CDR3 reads CASSPTSGAFLAKNIQYF. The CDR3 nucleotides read TGCGCCAGCAGCCCGACTAGCGGGGCCTTCTTAGCCAAAAACATTCAGTACTTC.

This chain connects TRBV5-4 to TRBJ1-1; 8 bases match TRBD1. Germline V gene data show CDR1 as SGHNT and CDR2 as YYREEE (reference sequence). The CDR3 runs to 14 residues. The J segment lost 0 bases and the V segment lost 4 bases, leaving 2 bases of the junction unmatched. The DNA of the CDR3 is TGTGCCAGCAGCCGGGACAGGATGAACACTGAAGCTTTCTTT. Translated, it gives CASSRDRMNTEAFF.

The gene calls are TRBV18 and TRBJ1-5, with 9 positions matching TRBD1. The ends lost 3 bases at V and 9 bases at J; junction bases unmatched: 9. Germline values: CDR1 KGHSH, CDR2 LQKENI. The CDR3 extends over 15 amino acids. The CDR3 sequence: CASSPTGQGQGPQHF. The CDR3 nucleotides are TGTGCCAGCTCACCCACAGGACAGGGGCAGGGGCCCCAGCATTTT.

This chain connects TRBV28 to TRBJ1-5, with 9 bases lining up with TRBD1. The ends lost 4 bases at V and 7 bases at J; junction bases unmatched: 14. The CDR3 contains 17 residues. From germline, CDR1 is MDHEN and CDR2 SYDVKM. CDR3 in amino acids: CASSSSGTGLIMQPQHF. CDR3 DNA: TGTGCCAGCAGTTCCTCCGGGACAGGGCTGATTATGCAGCCCCAGCATTTT.

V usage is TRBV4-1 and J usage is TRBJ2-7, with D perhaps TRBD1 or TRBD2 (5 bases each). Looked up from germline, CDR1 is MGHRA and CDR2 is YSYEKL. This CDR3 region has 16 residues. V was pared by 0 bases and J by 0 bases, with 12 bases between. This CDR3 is CASSQEPHGTSYEQYF. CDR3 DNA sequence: TGCGCCAGCAGCCAAGAACCCCACGGGACCTCCTACGAGCAGTACTTC.

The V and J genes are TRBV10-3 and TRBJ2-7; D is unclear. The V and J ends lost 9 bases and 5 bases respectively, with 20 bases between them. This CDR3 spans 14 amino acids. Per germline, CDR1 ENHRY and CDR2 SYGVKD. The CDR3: CAIANTASVDEQYF. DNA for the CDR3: TGTGCCATAGCGAACACCGCATCAGTTGACGAGCAGTACTTC.

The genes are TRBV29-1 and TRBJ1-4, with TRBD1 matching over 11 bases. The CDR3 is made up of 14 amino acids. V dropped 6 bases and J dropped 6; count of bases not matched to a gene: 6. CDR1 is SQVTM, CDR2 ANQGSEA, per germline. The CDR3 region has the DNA TGCAGCGTGGCTGGGGACAGGGGGGATGAAAAACTGTTTTTT. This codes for CSVAGDRGDEKLFF.

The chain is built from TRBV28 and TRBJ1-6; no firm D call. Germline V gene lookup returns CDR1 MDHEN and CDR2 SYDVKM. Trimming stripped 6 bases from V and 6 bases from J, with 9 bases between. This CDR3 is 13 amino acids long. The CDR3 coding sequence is TGTGCCAGCAGGGGCGTGGGTAATTCACCCCTCCACTTT. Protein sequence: CASRGVGNSPLHF.

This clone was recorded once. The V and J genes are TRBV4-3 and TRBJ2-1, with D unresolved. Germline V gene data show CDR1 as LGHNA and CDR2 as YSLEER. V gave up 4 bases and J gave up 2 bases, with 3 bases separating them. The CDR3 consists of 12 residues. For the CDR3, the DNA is TGCGCCAGCAGCCTAACCTACAATGAGCAGTTCTTC. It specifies CASSLTYNEQFF.

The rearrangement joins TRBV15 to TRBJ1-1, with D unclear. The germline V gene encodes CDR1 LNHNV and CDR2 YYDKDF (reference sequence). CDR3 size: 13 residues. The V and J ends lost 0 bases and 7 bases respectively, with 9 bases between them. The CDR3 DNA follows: TGTGCCACCAGCAGAGAGTTACCTTTTGAAGCTTTCTTT. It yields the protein CATSRELPFEAFF.

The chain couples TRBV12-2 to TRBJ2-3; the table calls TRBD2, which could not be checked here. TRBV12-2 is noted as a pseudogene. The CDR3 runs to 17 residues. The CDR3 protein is CASRPPGFLFGTDTQYF. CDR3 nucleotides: TGTGCAAGTCGCCCGCCCGGGTTTTTATTTGGCACAGATACGCAGTATTTT.

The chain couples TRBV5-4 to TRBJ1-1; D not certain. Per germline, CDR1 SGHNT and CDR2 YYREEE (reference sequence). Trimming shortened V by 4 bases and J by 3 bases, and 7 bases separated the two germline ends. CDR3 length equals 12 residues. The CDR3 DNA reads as TGTGCCAGCAGCCACGGGGACACTGAAGCTTTCTTT. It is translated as CASSHGDTEAFF.

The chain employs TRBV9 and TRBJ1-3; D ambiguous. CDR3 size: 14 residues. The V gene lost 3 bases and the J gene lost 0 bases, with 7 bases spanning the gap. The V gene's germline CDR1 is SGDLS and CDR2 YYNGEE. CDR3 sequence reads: CASSEASSGNTIYF. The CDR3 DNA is TGTGCCAGCAGCGAGGCCAGCTCTGGAAACACCATATATTTT.

Written as DNA, the CDR3 is TGTGCCAGTAGCCAGACAGGGGGGTCATTGACGGATACGCAGTATTTT. Protein product: CASSQTGGSLTDTQYF. This chain links TRBV19 with TRBJ2-3, with 9 bases lining up with TRBD1. The CDR3 loop spans 16 amino acids. CDR1 LNHDA and CDR2 SQIVND come from the germline V gene (reference sequence). The J segment lost 6 bases and the V segment lost 6 bases, leaving 13 bases of the junction unmatched.